This note documents a single T cell receptor (beta chain) sequence. Other nucleotide sequences from this sample produce the same CDR3. This sample is part of a study of CD8+ T cells in alopecia areata. Trimming removed 4 bases from V and 1 base from J, with 4 bases in between. CDR1 SQVTM and CDR2 ANQGSEA come from the germline V gene. The CDR3 has 11 residues. The treatment denotes: oral pan-JAK inhibitor, 5-10 mg twice daily. As the sequencing template, cDNA was produced by extracting RNA and reverse transcribing it. The method was immunoSEQ multiplex PCR; TCRdb's version includes in-frame clones alone and lacks a portion of them. The sample shows about 160,000 clones, approximately 65% of them seen only once.

The starting material was CD4+ T cells sorted from blood, obtained at week 4, from a patient treated with tofacitinib. The genes are TRBV29-1 and TRBJ2-5; D is uncertain. The TCR comes from a human donor with alopecia areata. The CDR3 sequence is CSVGPQETQYF. CDR3 in DNA: TGCAGCGTTGGACCCCAAGAGACCCAGTACTTC.